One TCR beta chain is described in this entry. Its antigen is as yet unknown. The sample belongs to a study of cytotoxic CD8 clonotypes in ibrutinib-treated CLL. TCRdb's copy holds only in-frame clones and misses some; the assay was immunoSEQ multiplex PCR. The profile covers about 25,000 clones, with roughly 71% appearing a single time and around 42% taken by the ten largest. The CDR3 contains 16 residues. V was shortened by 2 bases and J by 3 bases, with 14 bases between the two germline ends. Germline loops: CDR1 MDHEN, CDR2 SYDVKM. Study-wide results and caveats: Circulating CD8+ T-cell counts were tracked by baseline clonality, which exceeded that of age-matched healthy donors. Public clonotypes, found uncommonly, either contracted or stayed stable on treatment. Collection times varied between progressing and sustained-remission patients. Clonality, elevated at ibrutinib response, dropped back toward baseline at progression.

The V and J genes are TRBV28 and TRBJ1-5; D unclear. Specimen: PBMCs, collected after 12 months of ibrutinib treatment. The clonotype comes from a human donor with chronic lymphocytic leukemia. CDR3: CASSLLRPGNNQPQHF. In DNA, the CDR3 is TGTGCCAGCAGTTTACTTCGCCCGGGCAACAATCAGCCCCAGCATTTT.